A single T cell receptor beta chain is shown here with its context. Its antigen is as yet unknown. Clones were read by immunoSEQ multiplex PCR, and TCRdb kept only the in-frame ones, dropping some. The sample contains about 130,000 clones, around 83% of which appear only once. The data were obtained in a study of T cell responses to AZD1222 COVID-19 vaccine. Findings of the study overall: Donors were largely white British and mainly female; clonal diversity was possibly underestimated.

Pooling of second doses given at about 4 or about 12 weeks was done. Per germline, CDR1 SNHLY and CDR2 FYNNEI. The length of the CDR3 is 15 residues. V lost 6 bases to trimming and J lost 4 bases; unmatched junction nucleotides: 1. The receptor's source is an adult who received the AZD1222 COVID-19 vaccine. Sequencing used peripheral blood, obtained 28 days after the second AZD1222 dose. The rearrangement links TRBV2 to TRBJ2-1; TRBD2 aligns across 15 bases. The CDR3 is CASRGTSGGYNEQFF. DNA for the CDR3: TGTGCCAGCAGGGGGACTAGCGGGGGGTACAATGAGCAGTTCTTC.